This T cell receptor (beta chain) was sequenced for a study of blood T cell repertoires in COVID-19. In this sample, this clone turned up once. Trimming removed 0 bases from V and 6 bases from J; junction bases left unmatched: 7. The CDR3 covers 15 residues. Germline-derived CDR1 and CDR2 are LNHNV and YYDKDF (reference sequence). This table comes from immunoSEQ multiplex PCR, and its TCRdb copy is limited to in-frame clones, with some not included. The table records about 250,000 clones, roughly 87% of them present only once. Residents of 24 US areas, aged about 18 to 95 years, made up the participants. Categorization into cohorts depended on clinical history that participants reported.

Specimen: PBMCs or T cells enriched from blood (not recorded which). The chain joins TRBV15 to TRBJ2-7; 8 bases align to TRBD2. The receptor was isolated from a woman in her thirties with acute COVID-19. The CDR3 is CATSRDPAGVGEQYF. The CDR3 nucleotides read TGTGCCACCAGCAGAGATCCAGCGGGAGTAGGCGAGCAGTACTTC.